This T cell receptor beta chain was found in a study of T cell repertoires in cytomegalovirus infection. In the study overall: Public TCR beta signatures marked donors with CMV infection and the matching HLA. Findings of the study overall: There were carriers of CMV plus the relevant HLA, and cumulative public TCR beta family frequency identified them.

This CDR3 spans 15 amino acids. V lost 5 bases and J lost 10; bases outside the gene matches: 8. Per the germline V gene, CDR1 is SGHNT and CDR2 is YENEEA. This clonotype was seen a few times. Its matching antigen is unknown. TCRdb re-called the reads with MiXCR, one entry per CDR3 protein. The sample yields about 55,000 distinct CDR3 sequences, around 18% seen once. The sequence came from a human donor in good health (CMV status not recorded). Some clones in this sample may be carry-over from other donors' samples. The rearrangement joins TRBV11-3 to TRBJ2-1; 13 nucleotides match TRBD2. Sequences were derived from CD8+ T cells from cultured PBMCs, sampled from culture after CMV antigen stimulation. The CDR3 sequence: CASSPLAGGPREQFF. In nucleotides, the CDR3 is TGTGCCAGCAGCCCACTAGCGGGAGGGCCACGGGAGCAGTTCTTC.